The clone carrying this T cell receptor beta chain was seen a single time. Germline CDR1 is SGHDT and CDR2 is YYEEEE. The CDR3 spans 12 residues. The V end lost 1 base, the J end lost 11 bases, and 10 bases lay between the germline ends. Sequenced by immunoSEQ multiplex PCR; TCRdb stores in-frame clones only, minus some. Of approximately 130,000 clones in the sample, approximately 84% are singletons; the top ten hold roughly 18%. The data originate from a study of blood T cell repertoires in COVID-19. Study summary: Both acute and convalescent COVID-19 samples were obtained from the United States, Italy and Spain.

The clonotype originates from a woman between 45 and 65 years old who had recovered from COVID-19. The chain joins TRBV5-6 to TRBJ2-1; D gene uncertain. The sample was peripheral blood. The CDR3 region has the DNA TGTGCCAGCAGCTTGTCCCAACACCAGCAGTTCTTC. Protein sequence: CASSLSQHQQFF. Full variable domain (missing parts from reference TRBV5-6 and TRBJ2-1): DAGVTQSPTHLIKTRGQQVTLRCSPKSGHDTVSWYQQALGQGPQFIFQYYEEEERQRGNFPDRFSGHQFPNYSSELNVNALLLGDSALYLCASSLSQHQQFFGPGTRLTVL.